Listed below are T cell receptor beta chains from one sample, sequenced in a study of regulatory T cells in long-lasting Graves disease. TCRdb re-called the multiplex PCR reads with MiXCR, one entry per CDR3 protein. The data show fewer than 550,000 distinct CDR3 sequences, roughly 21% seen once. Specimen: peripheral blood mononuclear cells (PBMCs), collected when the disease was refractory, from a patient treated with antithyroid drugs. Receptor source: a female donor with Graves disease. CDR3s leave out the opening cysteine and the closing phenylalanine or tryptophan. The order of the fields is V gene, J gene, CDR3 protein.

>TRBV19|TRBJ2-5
ASRPESAETQY
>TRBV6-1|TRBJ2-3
ASSGIDRSTDTQY
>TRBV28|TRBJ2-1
ASSLGGRANEQF
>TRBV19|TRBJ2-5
ASSIGAGGVETQY
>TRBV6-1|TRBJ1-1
ASSIRGGNTEAF
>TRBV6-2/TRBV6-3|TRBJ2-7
ASSDKQTVGEQY
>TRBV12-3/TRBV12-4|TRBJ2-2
ASSLWSLGDTGELF
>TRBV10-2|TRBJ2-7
ASTRQEVYEQY
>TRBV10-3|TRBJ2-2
AISVTGANTGELF
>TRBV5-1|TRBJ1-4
ASSLRTGGEKLF
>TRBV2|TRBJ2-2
ASSEPQGAGTGELF
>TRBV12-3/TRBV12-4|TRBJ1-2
ASSPTGGVSLNYGYT
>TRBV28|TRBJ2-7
ASNLDTQGTTYEQY
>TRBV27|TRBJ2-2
ASNPLGQAGELF
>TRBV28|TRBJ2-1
ASSPRWVNEQF
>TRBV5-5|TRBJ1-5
ASSSEVLSGNQPQH
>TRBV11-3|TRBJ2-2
ASILRPGSGELF
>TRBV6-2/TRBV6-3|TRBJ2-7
ASGWEGTEQY
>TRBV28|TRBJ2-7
ASTHRLTGYGEQY
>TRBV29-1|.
SVGSRADPHNEQF
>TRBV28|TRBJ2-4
ASRLRLAGGILAKNIQY
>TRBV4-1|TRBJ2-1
ASSQPTGRNEQF
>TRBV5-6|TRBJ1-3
ASSLRKDNHYSGNTIY
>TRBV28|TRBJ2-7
ASSSLAGTAKYEQY
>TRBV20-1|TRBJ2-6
SARAPRLAARRY
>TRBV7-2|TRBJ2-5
ASSARGSETQY
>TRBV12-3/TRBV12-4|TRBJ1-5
ASRRQTGGPNQPQH
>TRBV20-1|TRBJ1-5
SARDSYSNQPQH
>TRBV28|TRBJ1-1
ASSFGTSEAF
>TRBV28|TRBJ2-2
ASYGLAGPKELF
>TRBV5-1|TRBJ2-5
ASSRGLAGVETQY
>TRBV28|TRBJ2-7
ASSLASGRVFNEQY
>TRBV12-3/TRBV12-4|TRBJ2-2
ASSPGLTYTGELF
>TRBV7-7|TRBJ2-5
ASSLLRGANPRETQY
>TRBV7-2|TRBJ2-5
ASSRGGLDETQY
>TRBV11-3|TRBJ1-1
ASTYGQGQGRIVTEAF
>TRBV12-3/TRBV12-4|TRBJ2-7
ASSLAGSYEQY
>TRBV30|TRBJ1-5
AWSPGAGNQPQH
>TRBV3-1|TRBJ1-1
ASSQPEGSEAF
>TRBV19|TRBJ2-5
ASSIDSSGGQETQY
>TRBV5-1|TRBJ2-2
ASSLFPGELF
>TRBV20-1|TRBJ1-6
SARETGMNSPLH
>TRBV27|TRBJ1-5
ASSSWGSANQPQH
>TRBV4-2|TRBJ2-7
ASSQDLGGRALGEQY